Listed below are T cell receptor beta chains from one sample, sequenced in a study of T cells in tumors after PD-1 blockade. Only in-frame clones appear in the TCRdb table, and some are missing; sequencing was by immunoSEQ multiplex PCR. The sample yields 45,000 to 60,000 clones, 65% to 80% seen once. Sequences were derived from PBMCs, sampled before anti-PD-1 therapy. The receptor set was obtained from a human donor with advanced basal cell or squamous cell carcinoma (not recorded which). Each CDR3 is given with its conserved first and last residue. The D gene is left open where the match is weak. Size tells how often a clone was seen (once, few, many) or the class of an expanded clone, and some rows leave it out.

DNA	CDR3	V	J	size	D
TGTGCCAGCAGTTACTCGAAGGGCTTTAATTCACCCCTCCACTTT	CASSYSKGFNSPLHF	TRBV6-5	TRBJ1-6	-	-
TGTGCCAGCAGCTTGCGGGCCGGTGCTAGCGGGGGAGGTTCCACAGATACGCAGTATTTT	CASSLRAGASGGGSTDTQYF	TRBV5-5	TRBJ2-3	few	TRBD2
TGTGCCAGCAGCTCCGCAATAGCGGGAGAGGGCGAGCAGTACTTC	CASSSAIAGEGEQYF	TRBV11-3	TRBJ2-7	-	TRBD2
TGTGCCATCAGCCCGGGACAGGGGGCGGAAGGTGGAAACACCATATATTTT	CAISPGQGAEGGNTIYF	TRBV10-3	TRBJ1-3	-	TRBD1
TGTGCCAGTACCGGGCAGCTGAACACTGAAGCTTTCTTT	CASTGQLNTEAFF	TRBV28	TRBJ1-1	-	-
TGTGCCAGCAGCCGGAAGCGGGAAAGCTCCTACAATGAGCAGTTCTTC	CASSRKRESSYNEQFF	TRBV3-1/TRBV3-2	TRBJ2-1	-	TRBD2
TGCGCCAGCAGCAGAATAGGCCGAAACAATGAAAAACTGTTTTTT	CASSRIGRNNEKLFF	TRBV4-1	TRBJ1-4	once	-
TGCGCCAGCAGCCAGACAGGGGTTTATGGCTACACCTTC	CASSQTGVYGYTF	TRBV4-1	TRBJ1-2	-	TRBD1
TGTGCCAGGGAAGGGGAGTTCGGTGGGTATGAGCAGTTCTTC	CAREGEFGGYEQFF	TRBV19	TRBJ2-1	-	-
TGTGCCAGCAGCTTAGATCAGTACACCGGGGAGCTGTTTTTT	CASSLDQYTGELFF	TRBV7-9	TRBJ2-2	-	-
TGTGCCAGCGGTACAGATAGCAATCAGCCCCAGCATTTT	CASGTDSNQPQHF	TRBV28	TRBJ1-5	-	-
TGTGCCACCAGTGATTTAAGCACCGGGGGGCCCGAGACCCAGTACTTC	CATSDLSTGGPETQYF	TRBV24-1	TRBJ2-5	-	-
TGTGCCAGCTCACTAGAAGGTACTGAAGCTTTCTTT	CASSLEGTEAFF	TRBV18	TRBJ1-1	-	-
TGTGCCAGCAGTTACTCGATAAGGTCCGGTTACGAAAAACTGTTTTTT	CASSYSIRSGYEKLFF	TRBV6-5	TRBJ1-4	-	-
TGTGCCAGCAGCTTAACGTCTTGGTCTCTCCAGTTCTTC	CASSLTSWSLQFF	TRBV7-3	TRBJ2-1	-	-
TGTGCCAGCAGCAAAGTTGAACAGCGGATTAATGAAAAACTGTTTTTT	CASSKVEQRINEKLFF	TRBV21-1	TRBJ1-4	-	-
TGTGCCGCAAGCAGGGGGTCCTTCAATGAGCAGTTCTTC	CAASRGSFNEQFF	TRBV12-3/TRBV12-4	TRBJ2-1	-	TRBD1
TGTGCCAGCAGTTCCCCAGTTTCCTACGAGCAGTACTTC	CASSSPVSYEQYF	TRBV6-2/TRBV6-3	TRBJ2-7	many	-
TGTGCCATCAGATCCGGACAGGGTTTTGAAGCTTTCTTT	CAIRSGQGFEAFF	TRBV10-3	TRBJ1-1	-	TRBD1
TGTGCCACCAGCAGAGAGGCGTATTACGAGCAGTACTTC	CATSREAYYEQYF	TRBV15	TRBJ2-7	-	-
TGTGCCAGCAGCCAAGAGGCGACGAGCCGCGAGCAGTACTTC	CASSQEATSREQYF	TRBV4-2	TRBJ2-7	few	-
TGTGCCAGCAGTATCTCGACAGGCCCTTCCTACGAGCAGTACTTC	CASSISTGPSYEQYF	TRBV27	TRBJ2-7	-	-
TGTGCCAGTAGTCCATGGGGGCGCAATCAGCCCCAGCATTTT	CASSPWGRNQPQHF	TRBV19	TRBJ1-5	-	-
TGTGCCAGCAGTGTCCCAGGAGCTAGTTCACCCCTCCACTTT	CASSVPGASSPLHF	TRBV25-1	TRBJ1-6	-	-
TGTGCCAGTAGTACAGGTGGGGCCAACGTCCTGACTTTC	CASSTGGANVLTF	TRBV19	TRBJ2-6	-	-
TGTGCCAGCAGCCCCCTCCCGGGATCGGGTGGGGAGACCCAGTACTTC	CASSPLPGSGGETQYF	TRBV28	TRBJ2-5	-	-
TGTGCCAGCAGCGTACGACGGGACGGACGAGGGTATGGCTACACCTTC	CASSVRRDGRGYGYTF	TRBV9	TRBJ1-2	-	-
TGTGCCACCAGGGGGAACAATGAGCAGTTCTTC	CATRGNNEQFF	TRBV24-1	TRBJ2-1	-	-
TGTGCCAGCAGTTTAGGGAGGGGCACTGAAGCTTTCTTT	CASSLGRGTEAFF	TRBV12-3/TRBV12-4	TRBJ1-1	-	-
TGCGCCAGCAGCTTGAATATAAGAGGGAACACTGAAGCTTTCTTT	CASSLNIRGNTEAFF	TRBV5-1	TRBJ1-1	-	-
TGCGCCTCGTGGGCAGGTAGTGGAGAGACCCAGTACTTC	CASWAGSGETQYF	TRBV5-1	TRBJ2-5	-	-
TGTGCCAGCAGACTAGCGGGGATCCAAGAGACCCAGTACTTC	CASRLAGIQETQYF	TRBV7-2	TRBJ2-5	-	TRBD2